Listed below are T cell receptor beta chains from one sample, sequenced in a study of response to subunit inactivated influenza vaccine. TCRdb re-called the RT-PCR reads through MiXCR, storing one row per CDR3 protein. The sample has around 190,000 distinct CDR3 sequences, about 10% seen once; the top ten hold about a tenth. The material was non-naive T cells sorted from PBMCs, obtained on the day of vaccination. The origin of the receptors is a man aged 50-59 years who received an inactivated influenza vaccine. Both conserved end residues are part of each CDR3. A D gene is named only where the DNA matches it firmly. Clone size, where shown, is once, few, many, or a class for clones that have expanded.

J,D,size,length,V,CDR3,DNA
TRBJ1-1,.,few,14,TRBV19,CASSSIGRNTEAFF,TGTGCCAGTAGTAGTATCGGGCGGAACACTGAAGCTTTCTTT
TRBJ2-7,TRBD1,few,14,TRBV25-1,CASSEWGRGYEQYF,TGTGCCAGCAGTGAATGGGGCAGGGGGTACGAGCAGTACTTC
TRBJ1-2,.,many,12,TRBV12-3/TRBV12-4,CASSLRGGGYTF,TGTGCCAGCAGTTTAAGGGGAGGTGGCTACACCTTC
TRBJ2-3,.,many,14,TRBV25-1,CASSVEGFTDTQYF,TGTGCCAGCAGTGTAGAAGGGTTCACAGATACGCAGTATTTT
TRBJ2-1,TRBD2,.,10,TRBV25-1,CAVGGRTQFF,TGTGCCGTGGGCGGGAGGACGCAGTTCTTC
TRBJ2-1,.,once,12,TRBV5-6,CASSSGEYEQFF,TGTGCCAGCAGCTCCGGGGAGTATGAGCAGTTCTTC
TRBJ2-5,.,few,15,TRBV6-2/TRBV6-3,CASSYRDSPWETQYF,TGTGCCAGCAGCTACCGGGACTCTCCATGGGAGACCCAGTACTTC
TRBJ1-2,.,.,14,TRBV12-3/TRBV12-4,CASMPGHQNYGYTF,TGTGCCAGCATGCCGGGACACCAAAACTATGGCTACACCTTC
TRBJ2-1,.,few,14,TRBV6-1,CASRPGGLYNEQFF,TGTGCCAGCAGACCCGGGGGTCTCTACAATGAGCAGTTCTTC
TRBJ2-4,.,many,13,TRBV25-1,CASSEGARYRQYF,TGTGCCAGCAGTGAGGGGGCCCGGTATCGTCAGTACTTC
TRBJ2-7,TRBD1,.,16,TRBV6-5,CASSYTSGTGRYEQYF,TGTGCCAGCAGTTACACGTCCGGGACAGGGAGATACGAGCAGTACTTC
TRBJ2-3,.,.,13,TRBV5-5,CASSSQVADTQYF,TGTGCCAGCAGTTCTCAAGTAGCAGATACGCAGTATTTT
TRBJ1-5,TRBD1,many,14,TRBV7-2,CASSSAGGSQPQHF,TGTGCCAGCAGCTCTGCAGGGGGAAGCCAGCCCCAGCATTTT
TRBJ2-3,.,many,18,TRBV12-3/TRBV12-4,CASSLMKLRGASTDTQYF,TGTGCCAGCAGTTTAATGAAACTACGGGGTGCTAGCACAGATACGCAGTATTTT
TRBJ1-4,TRBD1,.,15,TRBV20-1,CSARDSRGRGEKLFF,TGCAGTGCTAGAGACTCCAGGGGGCGCGGTGAAAAACTGTTTTTT
TRBJ1-1,.,few,13,TRBV29-1,CSVEPGLNTEAFF,TGCAGCGTTGAGCCGGGTTTGAACACTGAAGCTTTCTTT
TRBJ1-2,.,many,18,TRBV20-1,CSARVGLGAGGGDSGYTF,TGCAGTGCTAGGGTCGGCTTAGGAGCCGGGGGGGGTGACAGTGGCTACACCTTC
TRBJ2-7,TRBD2,few,16,TRBV5-1,CASSKGLAGGIYEQYF,TGCGCCAGCAGCAAGGGACTAGCGGGGGGGATCTACGAGCAGTACTTC
TRBJ2-1,TRBD2,many,16,TRBV15,CATKGLRTSGYNEQFF,TGTGCCACCAAGGGTTTACGGACTAGCGGTTACAATGAGCAGTTCTTC
TRBJ1-1,TRBD1,few,16,TRBV14,CASSHYQGTVNTEAFF,TGTGCCAGCAGCCACTACCAAGGGACAGTCAACACTGAAGCTTTCTTT
TRBJ1-5,TRBD1,many,14,TRBV20-1,CSARLGQGGQPQHF,TGCAGTGCTAGACTCGGACAGGGCGGTCAGCCCCAGCATTTT
TRBJ2-7,TRBD1,.,16,TRBV25-1,CASSDPRQGTSYEQYF,TGTGCCAGCAGTGACCCTCGACAGGGGACCTCCTACGAGCAGTACTTC
TRBJ2-7,TRBD1,.,14,TRBV11-2,CASSKRQGADEQYF,TGTGCCAGCAGTAAACGACAGGGGGCTGACGAGCAGTACTTC
TRBJ2-7,.,many,11,TRBV2,CASSEFYEQYF,TGTGCCAGCAGTGAATTCTACGAGCAGTACTTC